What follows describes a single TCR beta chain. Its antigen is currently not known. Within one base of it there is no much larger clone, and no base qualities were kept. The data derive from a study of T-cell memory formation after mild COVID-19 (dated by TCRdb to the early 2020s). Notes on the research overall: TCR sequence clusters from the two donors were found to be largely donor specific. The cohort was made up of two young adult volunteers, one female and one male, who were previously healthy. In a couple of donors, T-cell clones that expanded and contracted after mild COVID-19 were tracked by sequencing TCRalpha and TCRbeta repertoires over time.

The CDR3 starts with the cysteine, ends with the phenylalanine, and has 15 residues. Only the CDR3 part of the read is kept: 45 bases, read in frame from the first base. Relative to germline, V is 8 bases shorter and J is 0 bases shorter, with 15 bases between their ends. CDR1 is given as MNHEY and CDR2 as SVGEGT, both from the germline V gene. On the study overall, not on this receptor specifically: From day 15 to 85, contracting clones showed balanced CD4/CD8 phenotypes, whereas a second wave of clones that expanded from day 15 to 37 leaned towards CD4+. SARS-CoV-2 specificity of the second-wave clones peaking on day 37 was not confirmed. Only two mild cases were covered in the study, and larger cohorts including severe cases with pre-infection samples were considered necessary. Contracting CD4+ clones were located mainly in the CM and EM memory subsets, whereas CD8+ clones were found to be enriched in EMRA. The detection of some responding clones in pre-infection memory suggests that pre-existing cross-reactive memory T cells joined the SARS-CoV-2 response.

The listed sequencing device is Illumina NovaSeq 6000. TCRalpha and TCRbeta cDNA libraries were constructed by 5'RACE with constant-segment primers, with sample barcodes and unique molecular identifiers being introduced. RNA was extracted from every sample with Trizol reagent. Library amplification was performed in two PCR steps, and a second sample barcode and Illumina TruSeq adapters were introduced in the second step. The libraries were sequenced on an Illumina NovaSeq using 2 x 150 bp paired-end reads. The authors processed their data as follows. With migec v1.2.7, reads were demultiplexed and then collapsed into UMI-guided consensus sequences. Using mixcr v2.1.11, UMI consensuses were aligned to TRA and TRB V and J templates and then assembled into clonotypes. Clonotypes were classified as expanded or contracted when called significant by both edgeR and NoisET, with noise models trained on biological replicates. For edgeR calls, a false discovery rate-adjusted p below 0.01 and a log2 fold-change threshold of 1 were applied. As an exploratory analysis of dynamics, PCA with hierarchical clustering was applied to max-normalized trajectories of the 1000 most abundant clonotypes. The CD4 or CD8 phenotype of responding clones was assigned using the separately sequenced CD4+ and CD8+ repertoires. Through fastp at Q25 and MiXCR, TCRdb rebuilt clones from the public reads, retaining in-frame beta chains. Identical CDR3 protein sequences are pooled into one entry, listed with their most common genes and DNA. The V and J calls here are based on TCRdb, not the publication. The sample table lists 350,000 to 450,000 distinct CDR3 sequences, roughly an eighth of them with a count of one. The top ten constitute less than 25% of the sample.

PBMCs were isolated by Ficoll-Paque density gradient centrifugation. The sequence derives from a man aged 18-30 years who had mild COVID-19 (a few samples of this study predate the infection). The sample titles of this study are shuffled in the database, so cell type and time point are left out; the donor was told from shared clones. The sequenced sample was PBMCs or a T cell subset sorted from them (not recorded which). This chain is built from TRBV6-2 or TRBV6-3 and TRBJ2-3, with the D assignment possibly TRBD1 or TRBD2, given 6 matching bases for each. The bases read TGTGCCAGCGCTTCGGGGGCCACGAGCACAGATACGCAGTATTTT. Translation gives CASASGATSTDTQYF.